The rows below give T cell receptor beta chains drawn from one sample of a study of cytomegalovirus exposure and HLA in healthy donors. Using immunoSEQ multiplex PCR, the repertoire was profiled, and TCRdb retains in-frame clones only, with some absent. The sample lists under 150,000 clones; roughly 86% were seen once. The sequencing input was PBMCs. Source of these receptors: a man aged 18-30 years in good health and CMV-seronegative. The CDR3 runs from the conserved cysteine through the conserved F or W. D genes are given only for firm matches. Clone sizes are given selectively: once, few, many, or a class where the clone is expanded.

J gene: TRBJ2-3; V gene: TRBV27; D gene: TRBD1; clone size: NA; CDR3 DNA: TGTGCCAGCAGTTTAAGGACAGGGCGGACAGATACGCAGTATTTT; CDR3 protein: CASSLRTGRTDTQYF
J gene: TRBJ2-2; V gene: TRBV6-1; D gene: NA; clone size: few; CDR3 DNA: TGTGCCAGCAGAGAGCAGGCTGGCAACGGGGAGCTGTTTTTT; CDR3 protein: CASREQAGNGELFF
J gene: TRBJ2-1; V gene: TRBV9; D gene: TRBD2; clone size: NA; CDR3 DNA: TGTGCCAGCAGCCCGGGACTAATAGGTTATCATGAGCAGTTCTTC; CDR3 protein: CASSPGLIGYHEQFF
J gene: TRBJ2-1; V gene: TRBV7-9; D gene: NA; clone size: NA; CDR3 DNA: TGTGCCAGCAGCTTACGGGGGGCAAGTGAGCAGTTCTTC; CDR3 protein: CASSLRGASEQFF
J gene: TRBJ1-1; V gene: TRBV7-6; D gene: NA; clone size: NA; CDR3 DNA: TGTGCCAGCAGCTTAGATTCCACTTTGAACACTGAAGCTTTCTTT; CDR3 protein: CASSLDSTLNTEAFF
J gene: TRBJ2-7; V gene: TRBV19; D gene: TRBD1; clone size: NA; CDR3 DNA: TGTGCCAGTACCGGACAGGGGTCTGAGCAGTACTTC; CDR3 protein: CASTGQGSEQYF
J gene: TRBJ1-1; V gene: TRBV4-3; D gene: NA; clone size: NA; CDR3 DNA: TGCGCCAGCAGCCAAGATCACAGAGCTAACACTGAAGCTTTCTTT; CDR3 protein: CASSQDHRANTEAFF
J gene: TRBJ1-3; V gene: TRBV2; D gene: NA; clone size: NA; CDR3 DNA: TGTGCCAGCAGACCCCGGGATTCTGGAAACACCATATATTTT; CDR3 protein: CASRPRDSGNTIYF
J gene: TRBJ1-3; V gene: TRBV4-2; D gene: NA; clone size: NA; CDR3 DNA: TGTGCCAGCAGCCGCACGACAAGGGAGTTTGGAAACACCATATATTTT; CDR3 protein: CASSRTTREFGNTIYF
J gene: TRBJ1-5; V gene: TRBV18; D gene: NA; clone size: NA; CDR3 DNA: TGTGCCAGCTCACCTCCCTCATGGGCTCATAGCAATCAGCCCCAGCATTTT; CDR3 protein: CASSPPSWAHSNQPQHF
J gene: TRBJ1-3; V gene: TRBV6-1; D gene: TRBD1; clone size: NA; CDR3 DNA: TGTGCCAGCAGGGAACTAAAGGGACAGGGCTCTGGAAACACCATATATTTT; CDR3 protein: CASRELKGQGSGNTIYF